This TCR beta chain was obtained from a study of cytomegalovirus exposure and HLA in healthy donors. Findings of the study overall: Published work reported that the classifier diagnosed cytomegalovirus status with high specificity and sensitivity.

Comment on this clone: Its specificity is unknown.

Use of 60 Vbeta and 13 Jbeta primers characterized the PCR. Sequencing used immunoSEQ multiplex PCR; TCRdb keeps in-frame clones, though not all of them. The table shows roughly 120,000 clones, with approximately 71% occurring only once. Germline values: CDR1 MNHNY, CDR2 SVGAGI (reference sequence). J was trimmed by 6 bases and V by 6 bases; bases with no gene match: 14. This CDR3 contains 15 residues. This rearrangement joins TRBV6-6 to TRBJ2-7; TRBD1 matches 7 bases. The sample was PBMCs. The sequence was obtained from a man aged 40-49 years in good health and CMV-seronegative. The CDR3 loop is CASRPHDRDGVEQYF. The CDR3 bases are TGTGCCAGCAGACCACACGACAGGGACGGGGTCGAGCAGTACTTC.